This record looks at one T cell receptor (beta chain) sequence and its context. Antigen: not known. This sample was included in a study of early T cells in non-severe SARS-CoV-2 infection. Study background: Investigators sequenced bulk RNA drawn from unsorted whole blood, and chains remained unpaired. Whole-study findings and limits: Missing private and CD4 specificities, VDJdb matching favored anti-spike CD8 responses.

Individual cDNA molecules were tagged with unique molecular identifiers, the study reported. Each CDR3 protein is one row after TCRdb ran MiXCR on the 5' RACE reads. Here the sample spans tens of thousands of distinct CDR3 sequences, roughly an eighth being singletons. Sequencing was performed on whole blood. The sequence was collected from an adult who was a healthcare worker with PCR-confirmed SARS-CoV-2 infection or an uninfected control (not recorded which).

This CDR3 is CASSLTGLEDTQYF. CDR3 sequence (DNA): TGTGCCAGCAGCTTAACAGGATTGGAAGATACGCAGTATTTT. This rearrangement joins TRBV7-3 to TRBJ2-3, with D unclear. The V gene's germline CDR1 is SGHTA and CDR2 FQGTGA. This CDR3 region has 14 residues. V was clipped by 0 bases and J by 5 bases, with 9 bases between them.